These T cell receptor beta chains were read from a single sample in a study of T cells in Graves' hyperthyroidism and ophthalmopathy. TCRdb ran MiXCR on the multiplex PCR reads and lists one entry per CDR3 protein. The repertoire has 500,000 to 550,000 distinct CDR3 sequences, roughly 21% of them found once; the top ten carry 40% to 50%. The sample consisted of blood. These TCRs come from a man between 35 and 55 years old with Graves' ophthalmopathy. Each CDR3 is given with its conserved first and last residue. A D gene is named only where the DNA matches it firmly. Size tells how often a clone was seen (once, few, many) or the class of an expanded clone, and some rows leave it out.

clone_size	v_call	d_call	j_call	cdr3_nt	cdr3_aa
NA	TRBV24-1	TRBD2	TRBJ2-2	TGTGCCACCAGTGATTTGCCGCCTAGCGGGCATACCGGGGAGCTGTTTTTT	CATSDLPPSGHTGELFF
NA	TRBV11-2	TRBD2	TRBJ2-7	TGTGCCAGCGGATACCCCCCTACCGGGACTAGCGGGGGGGCCGTACGCGAGCAGTACTTC	CASGYPPTGTSGGAVREQYF
many	TRBV20-1	NA	TRBJ2-3	TGCAGTGCTAGGAACTGGCCCATCGGAACGCAGTATTTT	CSARNWPIGTQYF
many	TRBV12-3/TRBV12-4	NA	TRBJ1-2	TGTGCCAGCACCCTCACGAGAAACTATGGCTACACCTTC	CASTLTRNYGYTF
many	TRBV30	NA	TRBJ1-1	TGTGCCTGGAGTGGCTCAGGCAACACTGAAGCTTTCTTT	CAWSGSGNTEAFF
NA	TRBV5-1	NA	TRBJ1-3	TGCGCCAGCAGCTCGGGGGAGTCTGGAAACACCATATATTTT	CASSSGESGNTIYF
NA	TRBV7-9	TRBD1	TRBJ2-3	TGTGCCAGCAGCTCGAGGGACAGGGTTGGAGATACGCAGTATTTT	CASSSRDRVGDTQYF
NA	TRBV7-9	NA	TRBJ2-7	TGTGCCAGCAGCCGGAAGAGCTACGAGCAGTACTTC	CASSRKSYEQYF
NA	TRBV20-1	TRBD2	TRBJ2-2	TGCAGTGCTAGAGAAACAGCGGGGGGCACCGGGGAGCTGTTTTTT	CSARETAGGTGELFF
NA	TRBV7-2	NA	TRBJ2-7	TGTGCCAGCAGCTTATTCAGGGTCTCCAGCTCCTACGAGCAGTACTTC	CASSLFRVSSSYEQYF
NA	TRBV9	TRBD1	TRBJ2-5	TGTGCCAGCAGCGTAGACCCGGACAGGAGACTCCAAGAGACCCAGTACTTC	CASSVDPDRRLQETQYF
NA	TRBV5-1	NA	TRBJ2-2	TGCGCCAGCAGCTCCGGAGGGCCCACCGGGGAGCTGTTTTTT	CASSSGGPTGELFF
many	TRBV27	TRBD2	TRBJ2-7	TGTGCCAGCAGCCCCCCTGGGCTAGCGGTTTACGAGCAGTACTTC	CASSPPGLAVYEQYF
few	TRBV20-1	TRBD2	TRBJ2-4	TGCAGTGCTAGGAAACTAGCGGAAGCCAAAAACATTCAGTACTTC	CSARKLAEAKNIQYF
few	TRBV20-1	TRBD2	TRBJ2-1	TGCAGTGCTAGAGATCCTAGCGGTCCCAATGAGCAGTTCTTC	CSARDPSGPNEQFF
many	TRBV7-2	TRBD1	TRBJ1-2	TGTGCCAGCAGCTTAGGTGGCGGACAGGGGCGTAACTATGGCTACACCTTC	CASSLGGGQGRNYGYTF
NA	TRBV10-3	NA	TRBJ2-3	TGTGCCATCAATGGCGGACCGTCGGGCACAGATACGCAGTATTTT	CAINGGPSGTDTQYF
NA	TRBV13	TRBD2	TRBJ2-1	TGTGCCAGCAGCTTGTTAGCGGGGGAGTTCTGGTCCTACAATGAGCAGTTCTTC	CASSLLAGEFWSYNEQFF
many	TRBV12-3/TRBV12-4	TRBD1	TRBJ1-1	TGTGCCAGCCGGAACAGGGGTCAAACTGAAGCTTTCTTT	CASRNRGQTEAFF
few	TRBV24-1	NA	TRBJ2-2	TGTGCCACCAGTGATTTGGGGCCCGGGGAGCTGTTTTTT	CATSDLGPGELFF
many	TRBV20-1	TRBD2	TRBJ2-1	TGCAGTGCATCTAGCGGGGGATGGTATGAGCAGTTCTTC	CSASSGGWYEQFF
many	TRBV30	NA	TRBJ2-5	TGTGCCTGGAGTACCTTCAAGGAGACCCAGTACTTC	CAWSTFKETQYF
NA	TRBV20-1	NA	TRBJ1-2	TGCAGTGCTAGAACCACCTCCCAGGGGCTCTATGGCTACACCTTC	CSARTTSQGLYGYTF
many	TRBV27	NA	TRBJ1-2	TGTGCCAGCAGTTCTGAAGGGACCTTTGGGGATGGCTACACCTTC	CASSSEGTFGDGYTF
NA	TRBV5-1	NA	TRBJ1-6	TGCGCCAGCAGCTCACACCAGGGAAACAATTCACCCCTCCACTTT	CASSSHQGNNSPLHF
many	TRBV20-1	NA	TRBJ2-1	TGCAGTGCTAGAGTGAAGGGGGGCGAGCAGTTCTTC	CSARVKGGEQFF
few	TRBV5-1	NA	TRBJ1-3	TGCGCCAGCAGCTTGGCCCTAGTGGGCTCTGGAAACACCATATATTTT	CASSLALVGSGNTIYF
NA	TRBV10-3	NA	TRBJ1-6	TGTGCCATCAGTGAGTCAACTGGACTCTATAATTCACCCCTCCACTTT	CAISESTGLYNSPLHF
NA	TRBV20-1	NA	TRBJ1-5	TGCAGTGCTAGCGCGGGGATCACGAATCAGCCCCAGCATTTT	CSASAGITNQPQHF
few	TRBV6-1	NA	TRBJ1-1	TGTGCCGCAGGGGCCCGGAGGTTTTGGGCCAACACTGAAGCTTTCTTT	CAAGARRFWANTEAFF
many	TRBV5-1	NA	TRBJ1-1	TGCGCCAGCAGCTTGGCCGCGACAGGGAACACTGAAGCTTTCTTT	CASSLAATGNTEAFF
few	TRBV30	TRBD1	TRBJ2-1	TGTGCCTGGAGTGTAGGAACAGGGGGTTTGAATGAGCAGTTCTTC	CAWSVGTGGLNEQFF
few	TRBV20-1	TRBD1	TRBJ1-1	TGCAGTGCTAGATCTTGGACAGGGGGAACTGAAGCTTTCTTT	CSARSWTGGTEAFF
many	TRBV28	NA	TRBJ2-7	TGTGCCAGTACGACAGACCCAACCTACGAGCAGTACTTC	CASTTDPTYEQYF
many	TRBV20-1	NA	TRBJ2-1	TGCAGTGCTAGAGATGACGGAACTCTATACAATGAGCAGTTCTTC	CSARDDGTLYNEQFF
few	TRBV5-4	NA	TRBJ2-2	TGCGCCAGCAGCTTGGGATGGACAGCCAACACCGGGGAGCTGTTTTTT	CASSLGWTANTGELFF
NA	TRBV10-3	NA	TRBJ1-1	TGTGCCATCAGTGGGGGACGGGTGAACACTGAAGCTTTCTTT	CAISGGRVNTEAFF
NA	TRBV11-2	TRBD2	TRBJ2-7	TGTGCCAGCAGCTCAACGACTAGCGGGAGAATAAAGCCCTACGAGCAGTACTTC	CASSSTTSGRIKPYEQYF
NA	TRBV15	NA	TRBJ2-5	TGTGCCACCAGCAGAGTTCAGGGGAGGTCTCAAGAGACCCAGTACTTC	CATSRVQGRSQETQYF
many	TRBV24-1	TRBD1	TRBJ1-5	TGTGCCACCAGTGACTCCACAGGGGGCAATCAGCCCCAGCATTTT	CATSDSTGGNQPQHF